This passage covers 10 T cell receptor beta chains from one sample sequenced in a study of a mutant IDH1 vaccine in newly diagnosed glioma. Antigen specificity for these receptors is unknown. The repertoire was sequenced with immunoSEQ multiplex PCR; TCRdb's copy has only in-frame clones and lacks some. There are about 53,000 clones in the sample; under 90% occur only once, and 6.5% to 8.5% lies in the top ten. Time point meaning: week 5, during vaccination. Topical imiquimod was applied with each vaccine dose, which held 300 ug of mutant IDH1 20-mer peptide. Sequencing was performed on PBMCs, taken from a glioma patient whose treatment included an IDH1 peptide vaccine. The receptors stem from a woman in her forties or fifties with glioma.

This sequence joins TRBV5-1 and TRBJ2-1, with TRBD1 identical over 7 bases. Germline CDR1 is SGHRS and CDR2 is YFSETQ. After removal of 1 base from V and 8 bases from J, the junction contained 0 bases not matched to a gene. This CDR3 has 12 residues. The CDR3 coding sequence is TGCGCCAGCAGCTTGCAGGGGGATGAGCAGTTCTTC. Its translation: CASSLQGDEQFF.

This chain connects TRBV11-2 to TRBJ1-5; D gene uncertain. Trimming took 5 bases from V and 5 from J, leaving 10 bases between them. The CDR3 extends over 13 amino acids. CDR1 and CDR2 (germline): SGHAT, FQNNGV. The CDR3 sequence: CASSLGRDQPQHF. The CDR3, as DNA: TGTGCCAGCAGCCTTGGGAGGGATCAGCCCCAGCATTTT.

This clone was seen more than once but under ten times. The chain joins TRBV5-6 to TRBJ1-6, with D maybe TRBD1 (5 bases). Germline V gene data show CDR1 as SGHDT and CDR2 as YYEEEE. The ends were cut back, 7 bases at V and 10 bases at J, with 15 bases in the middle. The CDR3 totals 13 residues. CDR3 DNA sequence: TGTGCCAGCGGTGGGGGAGCGGAATCACCCCTCCACTTT. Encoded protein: CASGGGAESPLHF.

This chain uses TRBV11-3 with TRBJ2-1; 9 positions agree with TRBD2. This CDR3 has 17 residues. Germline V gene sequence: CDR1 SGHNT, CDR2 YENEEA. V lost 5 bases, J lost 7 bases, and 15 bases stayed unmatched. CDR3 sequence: CASSLTLGGAGGNEQFF. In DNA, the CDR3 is TGTGCCAGCAGCCTAACCCTCGGTGGAGCGGGGGGTAATGAGCAGTTCTTC.

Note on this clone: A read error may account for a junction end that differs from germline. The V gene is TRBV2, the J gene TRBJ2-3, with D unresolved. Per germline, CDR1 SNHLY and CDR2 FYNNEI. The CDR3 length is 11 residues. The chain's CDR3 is CASTGFDTHYF. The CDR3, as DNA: TGTGCCAGCACTGGATTTGATACGCATTATTTT. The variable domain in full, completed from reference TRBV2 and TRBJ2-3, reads EPEVTQTPSHQVTQMGQEVILRCVPISNHLYFYWYRQILGQKVEFLVSFYNNEISEKSEIFDDQFSVERPDGSNFTLKIRSTKLEDSAMYFCASTGFDTHYFGPGTRLTVL.

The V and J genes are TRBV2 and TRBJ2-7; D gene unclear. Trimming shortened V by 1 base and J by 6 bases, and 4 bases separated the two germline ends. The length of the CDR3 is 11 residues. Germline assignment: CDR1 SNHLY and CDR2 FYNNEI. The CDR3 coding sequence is TGTGCCAGCAGTGAAGGCCCCGAGCAGTACTTC. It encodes CASSEGPEQYF.

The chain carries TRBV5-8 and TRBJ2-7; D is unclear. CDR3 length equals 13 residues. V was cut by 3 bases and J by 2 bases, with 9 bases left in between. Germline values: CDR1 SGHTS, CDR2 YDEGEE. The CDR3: CASSYPETYEQYF. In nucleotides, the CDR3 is TGTGCCAGCAGCTACCCCGAGACCTACGAGCAGTACTTC.

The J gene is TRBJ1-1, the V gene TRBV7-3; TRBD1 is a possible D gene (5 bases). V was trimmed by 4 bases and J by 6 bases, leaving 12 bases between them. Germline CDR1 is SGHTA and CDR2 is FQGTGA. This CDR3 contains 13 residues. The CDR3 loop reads CASSSGPGAEAFF. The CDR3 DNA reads TGTGCCAGCAGCTCAGGGCCCGGGGCTGAAGCTTTCTTT.

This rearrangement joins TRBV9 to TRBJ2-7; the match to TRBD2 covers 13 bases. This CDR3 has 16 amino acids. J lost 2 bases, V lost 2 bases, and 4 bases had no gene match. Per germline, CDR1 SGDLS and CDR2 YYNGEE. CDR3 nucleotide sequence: TGTGCCAGCAGCGTTACCGGGACTAGCGGGGCCTACGAGCAGTACTTC. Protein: CASSVTGTSGAYEQYF. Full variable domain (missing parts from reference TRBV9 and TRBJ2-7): DSGVTQTPKHLITATGQRVTLRCSPRSGDLSVYWYQQSLDQGLQFLIQYYNGEERAKGNILERFSAQQFPDLHSELNLSSLELGDSALYFCASSVTGTSGAYEQYFGPGTRLTVT.

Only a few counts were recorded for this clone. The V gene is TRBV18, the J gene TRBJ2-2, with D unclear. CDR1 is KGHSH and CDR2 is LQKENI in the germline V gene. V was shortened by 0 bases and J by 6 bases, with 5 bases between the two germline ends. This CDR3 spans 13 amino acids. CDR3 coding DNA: TGTGCCAGCTCACCACCAGTGGCCGGGGAGCTGTTTTTT. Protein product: CASSPPVAGELFF.